This T cell receptor beta chain was sequenced for a study of blood T cell repertoires in COVID-19. The wider study: Samples came from the United States, Italy and Spain, spanning acute and convalescent COVID-19. Sample material is recorded as cDNA or gDNA derived from T cells, B-cell-depleted T cells, or PBMCs.

Germline assignment: CDR1 KGHSH and CDR2 LQKENI. The CDR3 covers 15 residues. J gave up 1 base and V 4 bases, and 1 base lay outside the gene matches. Authors' processing steps: How many nucleated cells were present was estimated from reference gene primer amplification. TCRdb's table, derived via immunoSEQ multiplex PCR, lists solely in-frame clones and lacks some. That table is the source of V, J and clone size, and D and trimming were worked out from the DNA. Of about 97,000 clones in the sample, around 87% are singletons; the top ten hold 9.5% to 13%. Worth noting for this clone: The same CDR3 is also encoded by other DNA sequences in this sample.

The chain recombines TRBV18 with TRBJ2-2; 9 nucleotides align to TRBD1. The receptor comes from a woman in her 30s with acute or convalescent COVID-19. Input material: peripheral blood. CDR3 sequence (DNA): TGTGCCAGCTCACTGGGACAGGGGAACACCGGGGAGCTGTTTTTT. Amino acids: CASSLGQGNTGELFF.